This entry lists 5 T cell receptor beta chains sequenced from one sample in a study of shared clonotypes between healthy human individuals. Produced via immunoSEQ multiplex PCR; TCRdb's table is partial and in-frame only. The sample contains roughly 1,500,000 clones, approximately 98% of which appear only once. Sequencing was carried out using naive CD4+ T cells sorted from blood. Sample subset: CD45RA+ positively selected. Source of these receptors: a man under 40 in good health.

The gene calls are TRBV7-2 and TRBJ2-5; 12 bases match TRBD2. This CDR3 contains 16 residues. Germline lookup yields CDR1 SGHTA and CDR2 FQGNSA. Losses at the gene ends were 5 bases for V and 1 base for J; bases not matched to a gene: 5. DNA of the CDR3: TGTGCCAGCAGCCCCTGGGGACTAGCGGGCCAAGAGACCCAGTACTTC. It encodes CASSPWGLAGQETQYF.

This clone was observed a few times. The chain is built from TRBV15 and TRBJ2-1; D tentatively fits TRBD1 or TRBD2 (6 bases each). This CDR3 comprises 13 residues. The germline CDR1 and CDR2 sequences are LNHNV and YYDKDF (reference sequence). V lost 2 bases and J lost 7, with 9 bases in between. This CDR3 reads CATSRQGRNEQFF. The CDR3 DNA is TGTGCCACCAGCAGACAGGGGAGGAATGAGCAGTTCTTC.

V gene TRBV25-1 combines with J gene TRBJ1-3; D unresolved. CDR3 length: 15 amino acids. Germline V gene lookup returns CDR1 MGHDK and CDR2 SYGVNS. V lost 1 base to trimming and J lost 1 base, with 8 bases between them. The CDR3 nucleotides read TGTGCCAGCAGTGAATTCATAGGGTCTGGAAACACCATATATTTT. This encodes CASSEFIGSGNTIYF.

J is TRBJ2-2 and V is TRBV29-1; D is undetermined. The CDR3 covers 13 residues. Trimming pared 7 bases from V and 2 bases from J, leaving 11 bases between. The V gene's germline CDR1 is SQVTM and CDR2 ANQGSEA. The CDR3 DNA follows: TGCAGCGCTGACACCAAAAACACCGGGGAGCTGTTTTTT. Amino acid sequence: CSADTKNTGELFF.

This clone was found once. This rearrangement joins TRBV6-1 to TRBJ1-1; possible D gene TRBD1, 5 bases. Germline values: CDR1 MNHNS, CDR2 SASEGT. CDR3 length: 14 amino acids. Trimming removed 4 bases from V and 1 base from J, with 10 bases in between. Here the CDR3 DNA reads TGTGCCAGCAGTGTCTTCAGGGAGAACACTGAAGCTTTCTTT. This codes for CASSVFRENTEAFF.